One sample yielded the 7 T cell receptor beta chains listed below, sequenced in a study of vaccination and CD4 T cells after COVID-19. Sequencing of DNA taken from cultured CD4+ T cells relied on the Oncomine TCR Beta short-read assay. TCRdb reanalysed the PCR reads using MiXCR and keeps one entry per CDR3 protein. This repertoire shows some 14,000 distinct CDR3 sequences, just over 20% found once; its top ten account for around 10%. The sample's treatment: roughly ten-day PBMC culture with coronavirus spike peptide pools or control peptides (ViraFEST assay). Their recognized antigens are unknown. The sequencing here drew on CD4+ T cells from blood, cultured in vitro, taken before SARS-CoV-2 vaccination. The origin of the receptors is a human donor who received a COVID-19 vaccine.

The rearrangement joins TRBV5-4 to TRBJ2-1; 9 positions agree with TRBD1. The length of the CDR3 is 15 residues. The germline CDR1 and CDR2 sequences are SGHNT and YYREEE (reference sequence). The V segment lost 4 bases and the J segment 2 bases; nucleotides outside the gene matches: 4. DNA for the CDR3: TGTGCCAGCAGCCAAGACAGGGGGGCCTACAATGAGCAGTTCTTC. The encoded protein is CASSQDRGAYNEQFF.

This chain uses TRBV11-2 with TRBJ2-1, with 9 bases aligning to TRBD2. Germline-derived CDR1 and CDR2 are SGHAT and FQNNGV. The CDR3 totals 17 residues. The J segment lost 8 bases and the V segment lost 5 bases, leaving 16 bases of the junction unmatched. DNA of the CDR3: TGTGCCAGCAGCCTGAGGGGGACTAGCATAGGTGGCGATGAGCAGTTCTTC. It translates to CASSLRGTSIGGDEQFF.

The chain employs TRBV19 and TRBJ2-7, with unresolved D. CDR3 length equals 12 residues. Germline values: CDR1 LNHDA, CDR2 SQIVND (reference sequence). V was cut by 4 bases and J by 1 base, with 5 bases left in between. In nucleotides, the CDR3 is TGTGCCAGTAGTACCTCATCCTACGAGCAGTACTTC. Protein sequence: CASSTSSYEQYF.

The chain has TRBV30 and TRBJ2-7; 8 bases are shared with TRBD1. Germline trimming cut 0 bases from V and 5 bases from J; bases unmatched to any gene: 3. CDR3 length equals 13 residues. The germline gives CDR1 GTSNPN, CDR2 SVGIG (reference sequence). Here the CDR3 reads CAWSVQGGHEQYF. The CDR3 DNA sequence: TGTGCCTGGAGTGTACAGGGGGGACACGAGCAGTACTTC.

In this sample, this clonotype turned up a few times. The V and J genes are TRBV11-3 and TRBJ2-1; 11 bases line up with TRBD1. Germline CDR1 SGHNT, CDR2 YENEEA. This CDR3 contains 16 residues. V was pared by 1 base and J by 6 bases, with 5 bases of the junction left unmatched. The chain's CDR3 is CASSLGWGQGGNEQFF. CDR3 DNA: TGTGCCAGCAGCTTAGGGTGGGGACAGGGGGGCAATGAGCAGTTCTTC.

This chain connects TRBV6-1 to TRBJ1-6; maybe TRBD1 (5 bases). The ends were cut back, 7 bases at V and 7 bases at J, with 17 bases in the middle. The CDR3 runs to 15 residues. Looked up from germline, CDR1 is MNHNS and CDR2 is SASEGT. The DNA for the CDR3 is TGTGCCAGCAAGTTTCCAGGGTCAAAGAATTCACCCCTCCACTTT. It translates to CASKFPGSKNSPLHF.

This clonotype came up a few times. V usage is TRBV24-1 and J usage is TRBJ2-3; D is undetermined. Trimming took 3 bases from V and 1 from J, leaving 7 bases between them. The germline gives CDR1 KGHDR, CDR2 SFDVKD. The CDR3 extends over 14 amino acids. As DNA, the CDR3 is TGTGCCACCAGTGATCCCTTTGGCACAGATACGCAGTATTTT. Its protein is CATSDPFGTDTQYF.